This T cell receptor (beta chain) was observed in a study of T-cell memory formation after mild COVID-19. Study-level background: TCR clusters were largely donor specific. General study results and limits: CD8+ contracting clones occupied EMRA, while CD4+ ones occupied mainly CM and EM.

Via MiXCR, TCRdb re-called the 5' RACE reads, giving one row per CDR3 protein. Of 500,000 to 600,000 distinct CDR3 sequences listed, approximately 18% are singletons. Trimming left V 5 bases short and J 2 bases short, with 10 bases between. The CDR3 extends over 13 amino acids. This clonotype was recorded at least ten times. Its matching antigen is unknown. The chain uses TRBV12-3 or TRBV12-4 and TRBJ2-7; TRBD1 is a possible D gene (5 bases). The clonotype was recovered from an adult woman who had mild COVID-19 (a few samples of this study predate the infection). Cell type and time point are not known. Sequences were obtained from PBMCs or a T cell subset sorted from them (not recorded which). The DNA for the CDR3 is TGTGCCAGCAGTGGGGCGTCGGCCTACGAGCAGTACTTC. This translates into CASSGASAYEQYF.